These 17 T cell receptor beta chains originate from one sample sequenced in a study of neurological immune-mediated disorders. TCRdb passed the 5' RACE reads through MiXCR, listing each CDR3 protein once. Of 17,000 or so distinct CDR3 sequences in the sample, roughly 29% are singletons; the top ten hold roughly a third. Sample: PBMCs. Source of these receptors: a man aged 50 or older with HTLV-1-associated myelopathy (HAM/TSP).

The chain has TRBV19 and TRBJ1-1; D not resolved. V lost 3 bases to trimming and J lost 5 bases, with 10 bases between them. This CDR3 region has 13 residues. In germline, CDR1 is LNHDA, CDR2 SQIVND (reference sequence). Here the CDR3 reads CASSIWSGTEAFF. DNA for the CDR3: TGTGCCAGTAGTATCTGGAGTGGTACTGAAGCTTTCTTT.

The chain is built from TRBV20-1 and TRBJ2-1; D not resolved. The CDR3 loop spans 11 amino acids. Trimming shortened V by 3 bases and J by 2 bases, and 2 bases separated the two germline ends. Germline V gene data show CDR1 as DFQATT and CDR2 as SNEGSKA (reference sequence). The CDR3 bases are TGCAGTGCTAGCCCCTACAATGAGCAGTTCTTC. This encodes CSASPYNEQFF.

CDR3 in amino acids: CASSPGQGHHEQYF. The CDR3 nucleotides are TGTGCCAGCAGTCCGGGACAGGGTCACCACGAGCAGTACTTC. The J gene is TRBJ2-7, the V gene TRBV12-3 or TRBV12-4; 9 bases agree with TRBD1. CDR3 length equals 14 residues. The J segment lost 5 bases and the V segment lost 5 bases, leaving 7 bases of the junction unmatched.

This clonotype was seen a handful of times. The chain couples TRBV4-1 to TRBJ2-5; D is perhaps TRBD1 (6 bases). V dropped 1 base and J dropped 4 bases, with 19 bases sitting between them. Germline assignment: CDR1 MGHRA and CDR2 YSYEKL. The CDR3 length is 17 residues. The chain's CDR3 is CASSQVRAGADRETQYF. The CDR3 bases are TGCGCCAGCAGCCAAGTTCGCGCAGGGGCGGATCGAGAGACCCAGTACTTC.

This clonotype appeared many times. The chain's CDR3 is CASSPPSASGQPQHF. The CDR3 nucleotides read TGTGCCAGCTCACCACCTTCCGCTTCGGGGCAGCCCCAGCATTTT. The genes are TRBV18 and TRBJ1-5; D gene ambiguous. Looked up from germline, CDR1 is KGHSH and CDR2 is LQKENI. The CDR3 has 15 residues. The ends were cut back, 0 bases at V and 7 bases at J, with 13 bases in the middle.

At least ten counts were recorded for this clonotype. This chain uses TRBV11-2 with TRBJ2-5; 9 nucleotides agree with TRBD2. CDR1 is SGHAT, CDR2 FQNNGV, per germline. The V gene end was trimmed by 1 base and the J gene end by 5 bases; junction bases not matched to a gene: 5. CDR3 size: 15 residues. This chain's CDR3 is CASSLGAGGQETQYF. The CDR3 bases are TGTGCCAGCAGCTTAGGAGCGGGGGGACAGGAGACCCAGTACTTC.

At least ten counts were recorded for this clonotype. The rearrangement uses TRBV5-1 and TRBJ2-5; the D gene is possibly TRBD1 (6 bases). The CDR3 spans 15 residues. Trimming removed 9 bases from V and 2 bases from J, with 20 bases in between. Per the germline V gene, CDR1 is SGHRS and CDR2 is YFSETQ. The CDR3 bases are TGCGCCATCTTCGTACGGGACAATCTACAAGAGACCCAGTACTTC. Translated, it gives CAIFVRDNLQETQYF.

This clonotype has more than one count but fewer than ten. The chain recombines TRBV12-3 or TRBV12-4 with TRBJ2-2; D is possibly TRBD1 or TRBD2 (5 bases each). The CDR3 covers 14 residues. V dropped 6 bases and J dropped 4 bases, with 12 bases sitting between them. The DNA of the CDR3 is TGTGCCAGCAGGGGGACGGGGATCACCGGGGAGCTGTTTTTT. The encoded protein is CASRGTGITGELFF.

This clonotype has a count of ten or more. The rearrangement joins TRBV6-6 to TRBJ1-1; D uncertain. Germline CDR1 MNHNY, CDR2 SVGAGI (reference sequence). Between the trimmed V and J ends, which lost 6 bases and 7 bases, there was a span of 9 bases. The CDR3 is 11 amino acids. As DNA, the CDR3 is TGTGCCAGCAGGGGTAAGGATGAAGCTTTCTTT. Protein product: CASRGKDEAFF.

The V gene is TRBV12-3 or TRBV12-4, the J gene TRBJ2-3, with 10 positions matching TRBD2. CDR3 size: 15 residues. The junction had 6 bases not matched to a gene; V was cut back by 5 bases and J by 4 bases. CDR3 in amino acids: CASSAQRGGSDTQYF. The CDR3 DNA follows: TGTGCCAGCAGTGCCCAGCGGGGGGGCTCAGATACGCAGTATTTT.

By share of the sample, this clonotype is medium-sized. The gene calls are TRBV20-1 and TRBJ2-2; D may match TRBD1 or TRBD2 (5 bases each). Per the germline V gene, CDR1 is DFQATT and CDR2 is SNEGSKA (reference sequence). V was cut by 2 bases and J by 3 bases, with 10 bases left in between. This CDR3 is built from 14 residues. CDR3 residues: CSARRDPYTGELFF. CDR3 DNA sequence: TGCAGTGCTAGACGGGACCCATACACCGGGGAGCTGTTTTTT.

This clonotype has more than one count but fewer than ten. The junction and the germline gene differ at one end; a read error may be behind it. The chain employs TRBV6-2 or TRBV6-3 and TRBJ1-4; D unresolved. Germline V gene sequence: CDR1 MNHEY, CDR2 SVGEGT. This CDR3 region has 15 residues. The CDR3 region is CASRYSVRGSEKLFF. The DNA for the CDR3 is TGTGCCAGCAGGTACTCGGTTCGAGGCAGTGAAAAACTGTTTTTT.

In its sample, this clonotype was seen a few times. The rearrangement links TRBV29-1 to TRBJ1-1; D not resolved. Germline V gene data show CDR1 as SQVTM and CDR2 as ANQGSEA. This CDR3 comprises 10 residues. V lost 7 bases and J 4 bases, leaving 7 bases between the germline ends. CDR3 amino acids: CSGISTEAFF. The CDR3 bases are TGCAGCGGAATTTCCACTGAAGCTTTCTTT. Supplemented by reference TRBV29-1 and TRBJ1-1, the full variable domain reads SAVISQKPSRDICQRGTSLTIQCQVDSQVTMMFWYRQQPGQSLTLIATANQGSEATYESGFVIDKFPISRPNLTFSTLTVSNMSPEDSSIYLCSGISTEAFFGQGTRLTVV.

CDR3 in DNA: TGTGCCAGCAGCGCAAGAGGGCGGGCGATTCAAGAGACCCAGTACTTC. Translated, it gives CASSARGRAIQETQYF. The J gene is TRBJ2-5, the V gene TRBV9, with D maybe TRBD2 (5 bases). In germline, CDR1 is SGDLS, CDR2 YYNGEE. This CDR3 comprises 16 residues. Trimming removed 3 bases from V and 2 bases from J, with 17 bases in between.

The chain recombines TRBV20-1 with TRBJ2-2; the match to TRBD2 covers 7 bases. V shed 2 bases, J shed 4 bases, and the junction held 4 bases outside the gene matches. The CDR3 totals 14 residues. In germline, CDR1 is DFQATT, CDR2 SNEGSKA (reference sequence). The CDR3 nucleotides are TGCAGTGCTAGAAGAGCGGGGATCACCGGGGAGCTGTTTTTT. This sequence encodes CSARRAGITGELFF.

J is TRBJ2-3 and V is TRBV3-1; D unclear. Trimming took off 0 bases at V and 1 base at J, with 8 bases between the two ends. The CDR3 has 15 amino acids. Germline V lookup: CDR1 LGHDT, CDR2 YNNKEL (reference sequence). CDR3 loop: CASSQDPVGTDTQYF. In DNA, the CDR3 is TGTGCCAGCAGCCAAGATCCAGTGGGCACAGATACGCAGTATTTT.

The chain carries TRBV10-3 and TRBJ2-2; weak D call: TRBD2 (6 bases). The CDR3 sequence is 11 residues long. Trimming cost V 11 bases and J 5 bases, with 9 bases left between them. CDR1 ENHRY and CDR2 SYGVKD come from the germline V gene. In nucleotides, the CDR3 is TGTGCCGGCGCGGGAACCGGGGAGCTGTTTTTT. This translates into CAGAGTGELFF.